Following are 28 T cell receptor beta chains from one sample sequenced in a study of radiotherapy plus CTLA-4 blockade in lung cancer. Method: immunoSEQ multiplex PCR; TCRdb's copy keeps in-frame clones and lacks some. In the table there are around 70,000 clones, around nine tenths of which are singletons. Material: peripheral blood, obtained from a patient treated with radiotherapy plus ipilimumab. All receptors come from a human donor with non-small cell lung cancer that progressed on radiotherapy plus ipilimumab.

The rearrangement uses TRBV2 and TRBJ2-2; D uncertain. CDR1 is SNHLY, CDR2 FYNNEI, per germline. This CDR3 comprises 14 residues. V lost 6 bases to trimming and J lost 4 bases, with 12 bases between them. In DNA, the CDR3 is TGTGCCAGCAGGGACGCGCGGAGCACCGGGGAGCTGTTTTTT. Protein: CASRDARSTGELFF.

V gene TRBV19 combines with J gene TRBJ2-5; no clear D gene. Germline values: CDR1 LNHDA, CDR2 SQIVND (reference sequence). V was clipped by 0 bases and J by 4 bases, with 0 bases between them. The CDR3 covers 11 residues. CDR3 sequence reads: CASSIEETQYF. DNA of the CDR3: TGTGCCAGTAGTATAGAAGAGACCCAGTACTTC.

The chain uses TRBV5-6 and TRBJ2-1; D is ambiguous. V shed 4 bases and J shed 15 bases, with 20 bases lying between them. The germline CDR1 and CDR2 sequences are SGHDT and YYEEEE. The CDR3 loop spans 13 amino acids. The CDR3 is CASSPDVRFPRFF. CDR3 DNA sequence: TGTGCCAGCAGCCCGGACGTTAGGTTTCCGAGGTTCTTC.

CDR3 sequence reads: CASSFRTAVSGNTIYF. CDR3 DNA: TGTGCCAGCAGTTTCAGGACAGCCGTCTCTGGAAACACCATATATTTT. The V and J genes are TRBV28 and TRBJ1-3; TRBD1 is a possible D gene (6 bases). The germline CDR1 and CDR2 sequences are MDHEN and SYDVKM. V shed 3 bases and J shed 0 bases, with 12 bases lying between them. The CDR3 runs to 16 residues.

The chain links TRBV27 to TRBJ2-1; 8 positions agree with TRBD1. J gave up 8 bases and V 6 bases, and 12 bases lay outside the gene matches. The CDR3 is 15 amino acids. Germline V gene sequence: CDR1 MNHEY, CDR2 SMNVEV (reference sequence). CDR3 residues: CASRGTGLYRHEQFF. Written as DNA, the CDR3 is TGTGCCAGCAGAGGGACAGGACTGTATCGGCATGAGCAGTTCTTC.

This chain uses TRBV28 with TRBJ2-7; D remains unclear. V was shortened by 8 bases and J by 0 bases, with 5 bases between the two germline ends. The length of the CDR3 is 11 residues. Germline loops: CDR1 MDHEN, CDR2 SYDVKM. In DNA, the CDR3 is TGTGCCAGCTCTCACTCCTACGAGCAGTACGTC. Its protein is CASSHSYEQYV.

V usage is TRBV28 and J usage is TRBJ1-2, with D tentatively TRBD1 (6 bases). V lost 2 bases and J lost 3, with 10 bases in between. The CDR3 has 14 residues. Germline CDR1 is MDHEN and CDR2 is SYDVKM. Written as DNA, the CDR3 is TGTGCCAGCAGTTTAGTTCAGGGGTACTATGGCTACACCTTC. It specifies CASSLVQGYYGYTF.

Only one count was recorded for this clone. The rearrangement uses TRBV5-4 and TRBJ1-1, with D tentatively TRBD1 (5 bases). The CDR3 has 12 amino acids. V shed 0 bases and J shed 11 bases, with 11 bases lying between them. Germline V gives CDR1 SGHNT, CDR2 YYREEE (reference sequence). CDR3 coding DNA: TGTGCCAGCAGCTTGGCCCGGGGGGAGGCTTTCTTT. Translated, it gives CASSLARGEAFF.

This chain uses TRBV29-1 with TRBJ2-7; D is perhaps TRBD2 (5 bases). The V gene lost 8 bases and the J gene lost 2 bases, with 13 bases spanning the gap. Germline values: CDR1 SQVTM, CDR2 ANQGSEA. The CDR3 consists of 12 residues. For the CDR3, the DNA is TGCAGCATTCTGACGGGAACCTACGAGCAGTACGTC. It specifies CSILTGTYEQYV.

V is TRBV11-2 and J is TRBJ2-7; D is possibly TRBD2 (6 bases). There are 14 residues in the CDR3. Per the germline V gene, CDR1 is SGHAT and CDR2 is FQNNGV. V lost 8 bases, J lost 3 bases, and 17 bases lay in between. CDR3 in DNA: TGTGCCAGCGGCCGGGGTAGCGGCTTCTACGAGCAGTACTTC. Its protein is CASGRGSGFYEQYF.

The CDR3 is CASSIQTPGYNEQFF. CDR3 in DNA: TGTGCCAGTAGTATACAGACCCCAGGGTACAATGAGCAGTTCTTC. The J gene is TRBJ2-1, the V gene TRBV19; possible D gene TRBD1, 5 bases. The CDR3 consists of 15 residues. Deletions cut 2 bases from V and 4 bases from J, with 12 bases between. The germline CDR1 and CDR2 sequences are LNHDA and SQIVND (reference sequence).

The chain joins TRBV27 to TRBJ1-1, with D tentatively TRBD1 (6 bases). Trimming left V 5 bases short and J 1 base short, with 14 bases between. Germline CDR1 and CDR2: MNHEY and SMNVEV (reference sequence). This CDR3 is 15 amino acids long. The chain's CDR3 is CASSPGQPTNTEAFF. CDR3 coding DNA: TGTGCCAGCAGTCCGGGACAACCTACGAACACTGAAGCTTTCTTT.

The chain links TRBV7-6 to TRBJ2-7, with TRBD2 identical over 8 bases. V lost 5 bases, J lost 4 bases, and 7 bases stayed unmatched. This CDR3 has 14 residues. CDR1 and CDR2 from the germline V gene are SGHVS and FNYEAQ. The CDR3 DNA sequence: TGTGCCAGCAGCCTTAAAGCGGGAGTTTACGAGCAGTACTTC. It yields the protein CASSLKAGVYEQYF.

The rearrangement uses TRBV6-1 and TRBJ1-2; 7 nucleotides match TRBD1. Germline V gene sequence: CDR1 MNHNS, CDR2 SASEGT. CDR3 size: 18 residues. With 4 bases clipped from V and 8 bases from J, the junction kept 22 bases outside the gene matches. The CDR3 nucleotides read TGTGCCAGCAGTGTGACCCTCCGAGTGTCTCGACAGGGCGTCGGCTACACCTTC. Its translation: CASSVTLRVSRQGVGYTF.

The chain couples TRBV27 to TRBJ2-7; 9 bases agree with TRBD2. Germline values: CDR1 MNHEY, CDR2 SMNVEV (reference sequence). Trimming cost V 3 bases and J 5 bases; bases outside gene matches: 17. This CDR3 has 18 residues. CDR3 in DNA: TGTGCCAGCAGTTTTTATGGTAGTGGAGGACTAGCGTTGGACGAGCAGTACTTC. It codes for CASSFYGSGGLALDEQYF.

This chain links TRBV28 with TRBJ1-1; no clear D. Trimming removed 7 bases at V and 2 bases at J, with 5 bases between. Germline V gene sequence: CDR1 MDHEN, CDR2 SYDVKM. CDR3 size: 11 residues. For the CDR3, the DNA is TGTGCCAGCACGGTTAACACTGAAGCTTTCTTT. Amino acid sequence: CASTVNTEAFF.

The rearrangement links TRBV19 to TRBJ2-7, with 12 bases matching TRBD1. The germline V gene has CDR1 LNHDA and CDR2 SQIVND (reference sequence). The CDR3 sequence is 12 residues long. V trimming: 11 bases; J trimming: 7 bases; junction bases outside the gene matches: 6. The CDR3 here is CAGGQGAGEQYV. Here the CDR3 DNA reads TGTGCCGGGGGACAGGGGGCAGGGGAGCAGTACGTC.

This chain uses TRBV28 with TRBJ1-1; D remains ambiguous. The CDR3 is 13 amino acids. Germline V gives CDR1 MDHEN, CDR2 SYDVKM. V was pared by 10 bases and J by 0 bases, with 12 bases between. In nucleotides, the CDR3 is TGTGCCACCCACGGGGTCATGAACACTGAAGCTTTCTTT. Its protein product is CATHGVMNTEAFF.

This clone was counted a single time. The chain recombines TRBV6-1 with TRBJ1-3; D is ambiguous. This CDR3 is 13 amino acids long. Germline V CDR1 and CDR2: MNHNS, SASEGT. The V and J ends lost 0 bases and 9 bases respectively, with 9 bases between them. This chain's CDR3 is CASSEAAAGTIYF. CDR3 DNA sequence: TGTGCCAGCAGTGAAGCAGCGGCGGGCACCATATATTTT.

The rearrangement joins TRBV5-1 to TRBJ2-7; TRBD2 matches at 13 bases. Germline V CDR1 and CDR2: SGHRS, YFSETQ. The CDR3 sequence is 15 residues long. V shed 3 bases and J 9 bases; nucleotides not matched to a gene: 9. CDR3 sequence (DNA): TGCGCCAGCAGCTCATTAGGACTAGCGGGAGAAGGGCAGTACGTC. Its translation is CASSSLGLAGEGQYV.

The CDR3 sequence: CASSLGLRASYNEQFF. As DNA, the CDR3 is TGTGCCAGCAGCTTAGGGCTCCGCGCTAGCTACAATGAGCAGTTCTTC. V usage is TRBV11-3 and J usage is TRBJ2-1, with unresolved D. CDR1 SGHNT and CDR2 YENEEA come from the germline V gene. The CDR3 sequence is 16 residues long. V lost 1 base to trimming and J lost 3 bases, with 13 bases between them.

The chain carries TRBV27 and TRBJ2-5; 9 nucleotides match TRBD1. J was trimmed by 11 bases and V by 4 bases; bases with no gene match: 11. CDR3 length equals 14 residues. Germline V gene sequence: CDR1 MNHEY, CDR2 SMNVEV (reference sequence). The CDR3: CASSSYPDRGSQYF. The CDR3, as DNA: TGTGCCAGCAGTTCTTACCCGGACAGGGGTTCGCAGTACTTC.

The chain carries TRBV4-1 and TRBJ2-3; D is perhaps TRBD2 (5 bases). CDR3 length: 16 amino acids. The V end lost 4 bases, the J end lost 3 bases, and 17 bases lay between the germline ends. Per the germline V gene, CDR1 is MGHRA and CDR2 is YSYEKL. The CDR3 region is CASSRILAQETDTQYF. For the CDR3, the DNA is TGCGCCAGCAGCCGCATCCTAGCACAAGAAACAGATACGCAGTATTTT.

This clone was seen only once. This rearrangement joins TRBV2 to TRBJ2-3; D may be TRBD2 (6 bases). The germline V gene encodes CDR1 SNHLY and CDR2 FYNNEI. Trimming left V 6 bases short and J 9 bases short, with 13 bases between. There are 12 residues in the CDR3. The CDR3 DNA reads TGTGCCAGCAGAGCTCGTCGGGGGACGCAGTATTTT. Protein: CASRARRGTQYF.

The rearrangement links TRBV11-2 to TRBJ2-7; a possible D gene is TRBD1 (6 bases). This CDR3 is 13 amino acids long. Trimming stripped 5 bases from V and 7 bases from J, with 15 bases between. Per the germline V gene, CDR1 is SGHAT and CDR2 is FQNNGV. The CDR3 coding sequence is TGTGCCAGCAGCGTTACAGGGCTCATGGAGCAGTACGTC. It is translated as CASSVTGLMEQYV.

The chain links TRBV28 to TRBJ2-2; TRBD1 matches at 7 bases. The J segment lost 4 bases and the V segment lost 4 bases, leaving 6 bases of the junction unmatched. Per germline, CDR1 MDHEN and CDR2 SYDVKM. The CDR3 contains 15 residues. Written as DNA, the CDR3 is TGTGCCAGCAGTTCCCCGGGACAGACCACCGGGGAGCTGTTTTTT. Its translation: CASSSPGQTTGELFF.

J is TRBJ2-7 and V is TRBV30; tentative D call: TRBD1 (7 bases). The CDR3 consists of 14 residues. Trimming pared 2 bases from V and 5 bases from J, leaving 16 bases between. CDR1 and CDR2 (germline): GTSNPN, SVGIG (reference sequence). CDR3 residues: CAWSSGRGVNEQYF. The CDR3 coding sequence is TGTGCCTGGAGTTCCGGCAGGGGGGTAAACGAGCAGTACTTC. Full variable domain (missing parts from reference TRBV30 and TRBJ2-7): SQTIHQWPATLVQPVGSPLSLECTVEGTSNPNLYWYRQAAGRGLQLLFYSVGIGQISSEVPQNLSASRPQDRQFILSSKKLLLSDSGFYLCAWSSGRGVNEQYFGPGTRLTVT.

This chain joins TRBV28 and TRBJ1-1; D unclear. The V gene lost 4 bases and the J gene lost 6 bases, with 15 bases spanning the gap. The CDR3 consists of 14 residues. CDR1 and CDR2 (germline): MDHEN, SYDVKM. In DNA form, the CDR3 reads TGTGCCAGCAGTTCTATAGAAGGTGGGGCTGAAGCTTTCTTT. The encoded protein is CASSSIEGGAEAFF.